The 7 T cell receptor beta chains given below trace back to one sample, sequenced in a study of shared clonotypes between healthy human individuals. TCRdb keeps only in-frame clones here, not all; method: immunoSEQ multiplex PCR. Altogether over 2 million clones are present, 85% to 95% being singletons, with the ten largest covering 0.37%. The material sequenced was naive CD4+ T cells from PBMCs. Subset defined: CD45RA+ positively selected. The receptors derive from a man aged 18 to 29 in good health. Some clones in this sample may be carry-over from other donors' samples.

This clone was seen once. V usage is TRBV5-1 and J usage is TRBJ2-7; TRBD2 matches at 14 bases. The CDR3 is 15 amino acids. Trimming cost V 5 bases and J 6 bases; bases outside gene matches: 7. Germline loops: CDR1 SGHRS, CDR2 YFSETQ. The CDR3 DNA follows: TGCGCCAGCAGACAGGGACTAGCGGGAGTGGGCGAGCAGTACTTC. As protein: CASRQGLAGVGEQYF.

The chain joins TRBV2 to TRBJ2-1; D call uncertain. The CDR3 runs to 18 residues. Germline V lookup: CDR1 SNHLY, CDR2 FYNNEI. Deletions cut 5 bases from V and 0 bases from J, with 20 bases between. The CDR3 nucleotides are TGTGCCAGCAGTATCGCCGCGATGGGGTCCTACTCCTACAATGAGCAGTTCTTC. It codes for CASSIAAMGSYSYNEQFF. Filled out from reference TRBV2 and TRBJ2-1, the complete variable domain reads EPEVTQTPSHQVTQMGQEVILRCVPISNHLYFYWYRQILGQKVEFLVSFYNNEISEKSEIFDDQFSVERPDGSNFTLKIRSTKLEDSAMYFCASSIAAMGSYSYNEQFFGPGTRLTVL.

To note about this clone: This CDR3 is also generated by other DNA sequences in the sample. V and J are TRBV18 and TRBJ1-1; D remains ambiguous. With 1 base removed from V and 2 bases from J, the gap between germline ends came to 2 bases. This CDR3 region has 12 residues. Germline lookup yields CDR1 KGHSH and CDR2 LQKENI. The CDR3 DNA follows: TGTGCCAGCTCACCACGCAACACTGAAGCTTTCTTT. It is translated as CASSPRNTEAFF.

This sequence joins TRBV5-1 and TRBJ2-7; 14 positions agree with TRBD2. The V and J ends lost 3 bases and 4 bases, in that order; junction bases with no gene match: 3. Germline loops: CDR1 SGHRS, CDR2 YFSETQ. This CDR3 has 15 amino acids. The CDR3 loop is CASSSTSGRAYEQYF. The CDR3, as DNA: TGCGCCAGCAGCTCGACTAGCGGGAGGGCGTACGAGCAGTACTTC.

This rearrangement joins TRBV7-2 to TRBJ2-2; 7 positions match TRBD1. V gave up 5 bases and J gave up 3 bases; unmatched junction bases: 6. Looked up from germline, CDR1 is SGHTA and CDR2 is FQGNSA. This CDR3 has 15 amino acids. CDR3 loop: CASSRRQGDTGELFF. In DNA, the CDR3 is TGTGCCAGCAGCCGGCGACAGGGAGACACCGGGGAGCTGTTTTTT.

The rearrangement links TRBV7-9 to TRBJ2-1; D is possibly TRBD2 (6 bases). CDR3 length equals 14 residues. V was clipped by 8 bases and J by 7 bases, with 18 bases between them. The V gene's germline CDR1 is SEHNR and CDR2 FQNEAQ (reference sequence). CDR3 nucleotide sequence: TGTGCCAGCCGGCTAGCGACGAGCGGGAATGAGCAGTTCTTC. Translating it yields CASRLATSGNEQFF.

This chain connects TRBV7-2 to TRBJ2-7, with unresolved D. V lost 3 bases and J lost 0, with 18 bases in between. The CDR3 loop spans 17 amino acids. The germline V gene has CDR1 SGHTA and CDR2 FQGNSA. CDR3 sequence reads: CASSLGFSAPLSYEQYF. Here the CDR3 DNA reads TGTGCCAGCAGCTTGGGTTTTAGTGCTCCCCTCTCCTACGAGCAGTACTTC.